The 23 T cell receptor beta chains listed next were all sequenced from one sample in a study of T-cell memory formation after mild COVID-19. TCRdb recomputed calls from the 5' RACE reads with MiXCR, one row per CDR3 protein. The profile shows some 340,000 distinct CDR3 sequences, 10% to 15% of them singletons. The sample consisted of PBMCs or a T cell subset sorted from them (not recorded which). The receptors shown here come from a man aged 18 to 30 who had mild COVID-19 (a few samples of this study predate the infection). Cell type and time point are not known.

This clonotype was counted only a few times. The CDR3 region has the DNA TGTGCCAGCAGTTTATGGACCCAAGGGGGCTGGGGCTATGGCTACACCTTC. Translated, it gives CASSLWTQGGWGYGYTF. J is TRBJ1-2 and V is TRBV28, with 7 bases identical to TRBD1. CDR1 is MDHEN, CDR2 SYDVKM, per germline. J gave up 4 bases and V 0 bases, and 11 bases lay outside the gene matches. This CDR3 is built from 17 residues.

This clonotype was picked up a small number of times. The V call is TRBV7-9, the J call TRBJ2-7; D remains ambiguous. Germline V lookup: CDR1 SEHNR, CDR2 FQNEAQ (reference sequence). This CDR3 has 12 amino acids. V lost 5 bases and J lost 4, with 9 bases in between. The CDR3 nucleotides are TGTGCCAGCAGCCAAGGGTTGTACGAGCAGTACTTC. This sequence encodes CASSQGLYEQYF.

In its sample, this clonotype was seen once. The rearrangement links TRBV7-2 to TRBJ1-1; D ambiguous. CDR3 length equals 13 residues. The germline V and J ends were trimmed by 4 bases and 7 bases, with 13 bases remaining between them. The germline gives CDR1 SGHTA, CDR2 FQGNSA. Written as DNA, the CDR3 is TGTGCCAGCAGCTCGAACAACCACTATGAAGCTTTCTTT. Protein: CASSSNNHYEAFF.

This clonotype has at least ten counts. J is TRBJ2-5 and V is TRBV5-8; D not certain. CDR3 length equals 13 residues. Germline V CDR1 and CDR2: SGHTS, YDEGEE. Trimming took off 1 base at V and 2 bases at J, with 6 bases between the two ends. CDR3 residues: CASSLQGQETQYF. CDR3 bases: TGTGCCAGCAGCTTGCAAGGTCAAGAGACCCAGTACTTC.

This clonotype showed up many times. The chain combines TRBV7-3 with TRBJ2-3; the D gene is possibly TRBD2 (6 bases). Germline V lookup: CDR1 SGHTA, CDR2 FQGTGA. CDR3 length: 16 amino acids. Trimming stripped 5 bases from V and 1 base from J, with 16 bases between. The CDR3 here is CASSPKGGGGTDTQYF. DNA for the CDR3: TGTGCCAGCAGCCCTAAGGGCGGCGGGGGCACAGATACGCAGTATTTT.

This clonotype was counted many times. The chain has TRBV12-3 or TRBV12-4 and TRBJ2-7, with D perhaps TRBD1 (5 bases). The CDR3 loop spans 15 amino acids. V was shortened by 6 bases and J by 1 base, with 16 bases between the two germline ends. This CDR3 is CASSVDRFPSYEQYF. DNA of the CDR3: TGTGCCAGCAGCGTTGACAGATTTCCATCCTACGAGCAGTACTTC.

This clonotype occurred many times. This sequence joins TRBV5-1 and TRBJ1-2, with D perhaps matching TRBD1 (5 bases). The CDR3 runs 17 residues. V lost 4 bases and J 2 bases, leaving 21 bases between the germline ends. Germline CDR1 reads SGHRS; CDR2 reads YFSETQ. The CDR3 loop reads CASSRGEGGRQNYGYTF. As DNA, the CDR3 is TGCGCCAGCAGCCGAGGGGAAGGTGGGAGGCAGAACTATGGCTACACCTTC.

This clonotype has at least ten counts. The chain combines TRBV20-1 with TRBJ2-5; 12 nucleotides agree with TRBD2. Germline-derived CDR1 and CDR2 are DFQATT and SNEGSKA (reference sequence). This CDR3 region has 14 residues. Trimming took 2 bases from V and 4 from J; bases not matched to a gene: 2. CDR3 nucleotides: TGCAGTGCTAGACTAGCGGGGGGGCGAGAGACCCAGTACTTC. The encoded protein is CSARLAGGRETQYF.

This chain connects TRBV27 to TRBJ1-4; unclear D gene. CDR3 size: 13 residues. Germline values: CDR1 MNHEY, CDR2 SMNVEV (reference sequence). V was shortened by 2 bases and J by 8 bases, with 9 bases between the two germline ends. CDR3 DNA: TGTGCCAGCAGTTTAGAGGGTGGCGAAAAACTGTTTTTT. Encoded protein: CASSLEGGEKLFF.

V is TRBV7-2 and J is TRBJ1-3; D may be TRBD1 (6 bases). The germline CDR1 and CDR2 sequences are SGHTA and FQGNSA. The CDR3 covers 16 residues. Trimming removed 10 bases from V and 4 bases from J, with 23 bases in between. The CDR3 nucleotides are TGTGCCACCAGAGGTGGGGGGCCAGGATCGGGAAACACCATATATTTT. Protein: CATRGGGPGSGNTIYF.

The J gene is TRBJ1-4, the V gene TRBV5-6, with a tentative D call TRBD1 (5 bases). Germline loops: CDR1 SGHDT, CDR2 YYEEEE. V gave up 0 bases and J gave up 8 bases, with 11 bases separating them. CDR3 size: 14 residues. The chain's CDR3 is CASSLVGEGEKLFF. For the CDR3, the DNA is TGTGCCAGCAGCTTGGTGGGGGAAGGCGAAAAACTGTTTTTT.

The J gene is TRBJ1-6, the V gene TRBV18; 9 bases fit TRBD1. CDR3 length: 15 amino acids. The V and J ends lost 3 bases and 9 bases, in that order; junction bases with no gene match: 6. Germline CDR1 reads KGHSH; CDR2 reads LQKENI. The CDR3 coding sequence is TGTGCCAGCTCACCTACGAGACAGGGGGGTTCACCCCTCCACTTT. This translates into CASSPTRQGGSPLHF.

This clonotype was picked up many times. CDR3 in amino acids: CASSSGTDNSPLHF. The DNA for the CDR3 is TGTGCCAGCAGCTCCGGTACTGATAATTCACCCCTCCACTTT. The rearrangement uses TRBV7-2 and TRBJ1-6; D gene unclear. The CDR3 has 14 residues. Trimming removed 4 bases from V and 5 bases from J, with 9 bases in between. The germline V gene encodes CDR1 SGHTA and CDR2 FQGNSA. Drawing the rest from reference TRBV7-2 and TRBJ1-6, the complete variable domain is GAGVSQSPSNKVTEKGKDVELRCDPISGHTALYWYRQSLGQGLEFLIYFQGNSAPDKSGLPSDRFSAERTGGSVSTLTIQRTQQEDSAVYLCASSSGTDNSPLHFGNGTRLTVT.

This clonotype was seen a few times. The chain joins TRBV7-6 to TRBJ2-3; D gene ambiguous. Trimming removed 1 base at V and 1 base at J, with 9 bases between. This CDR3 region has 15 residues. The germline CDR1 and CDR2 sequences are SGHVS and FNYEAQ. This CDR3 is CASSLEGARTDTQYF. In DNA form, the CDR3 reads TGTGCCAGCAGCTTAGAGGGCGCGCGCACAGATACGCAGTATTTT.

This clonotype was seen at least ten times. V gene TRBV6-5 combines with J gene TRBJ1-4, with a weak D call TRBD1 (5 bases). This CDR3 has 15 residues. CDR1 and CDR2 from the germline V gene are MNHEY and SVGAGI. V lost 2 bases and J lost 10, with 17 bases in between. CDR3 in DNA: TGTGCCAGCAGTTACCGGGACCAGGGAGGTCGAAAACTGTTTTTT. This gives the protein CASSYRDQGGRKLFF.

The table lists this clonotype with a few counts. This rearrangement joins TRBV7-2 to TRBJ2-3, with D perhaps being TRBD1 or TRBD2 (5 bases each). This CDR3 spans 13 amino acids. V lost 1 base and J 6 bases, leaving 8 bases between the germline ends. CDR1 SGHTA and CDR2 FQGNSA come from the germline V gene. The CDR3 here is CASSLGGKDTQYF. The CDR3 DNA is TGTGCCAGCAGCTTAGGGGGGAAGGATACGCAGTATTTT.

This clonotype was observed many times. V usage is TRBV6-2 or TRBV6-3 and J usage is TRBJ1-1; 8 positions match TRBD1. The trim removed 6 bases at V and 2 bases at J, leaving 2 bases unmatched. Germline CDR1 is MNHEY and CDR2 is SVGEGT. The CDR3 sequence is 13 residues long. The CDR3 here is CASRQGGNTEAFF. In DNA form, the CDR3 reads TGTGCCAGCAGACAGGGGGGCAACACTGAAGCTTTCTTT.

This clonotype has more than one count but fewer than ten. The CDR3 here is CSTRQGGYEQYF. The CDR3 nucleotides are TGCAGCACTCGACAGGGAGGGTACGAGCAGTACTTC. The chain uses TRBV29-1 and TRBJ2-7; D may correspond to TRBD1 or TRBD2 (7 bases each). Germline V lookup: CDR1 SQVTM, CDR2 ANQGSEA. The V end was cut by 8 bases, the J end by 4 bases, with 15 bases between. This CDR3 is built from 12 residues.

This clonotype was counted a few times. The chain combines TRBV7-9 with TRBJ1-1; D might be TRBD1 (5 bases). Trimming stripped 2 bases from V and 0 bases from J, with 13 bases between. Germline-derived CDR1 and CDR2 are SEHNR and FQNEAQ (reference sequence). This CDR3 region has 16 residues. The CDR3 spells CASSLWRGPMNTEAFF. As DNA, the CDR3 is TGTGCCAGCAGCTTATGGAGGGGACCCATGAACACTGAAGCTTTCTTT.

The CDR3 sequence: CASSRYRDSEAFF. The DNA of the CDR3 is TGTGCCAGCAGCCGGTACAGGGATAGTGAAGCTTTCTTT. This chain links TRBV5-4 with TRBJ1-1, with D possibly TRBD1 on 6 matching bases. The V end lost 4 bases, the J end lost 7 bases, and 14 bases lay between the germline ends. This CDR3 has 13 amino acids. Germline-derived CDR1 and CDR2 are SGHNT and YYREEE (reference sequence).

The gene calls are TRBV28 and TRBJ1-1, with D tentatively TRBD1 (6 bases). Germline CDR1 MDHEN, CDR2 SYDVKM. V lost 5 bases and J 2 bases, leaving 15 bases between the germline ends. The CDR3 length is 15 residues. The CDR3 spells CASSKQGGGNTEAFF. The CDR3, as DNA: TGTGCCAGCAGTAAACAAGGGGGTGGAAACACTGAAGCTTTCTTT.

In its sample, this clonotype was seen a few times. The chain couples TRBV29-1 to TRBJ2-3; D is possibly TRBD2 (5 bases). Germline V gene sequence: CDR1 SQVTM, CDR2 ANQGSEA. The CDR3 is 13 amino acids. V lost 6 bases, J lost 3 bases, and 13 bases lay in between. In DNA, the CDR3 is TGCAGCGTGTTGACCCCGGGGACAGATACGCAGTATTTT. As protein: CSVLTPGTDTQYF.

The chain uses TRBV6-5 and TRBJ1-2, with a possible D match to TRBD1 (5 bases). CDR3 size: 13 residues. V was trimmed by 6 bases and J by 8 bases, leaving 16 bases between them. Germline values: CDR1 MNHEY, CDR2 SVGAGI. The chain's CDR3 is CASSRGGGVGYTF. CDR3 DNA: TGTGCCAGCAGCCGAGGAGGAGGGGTCGGCTACACCTTC.